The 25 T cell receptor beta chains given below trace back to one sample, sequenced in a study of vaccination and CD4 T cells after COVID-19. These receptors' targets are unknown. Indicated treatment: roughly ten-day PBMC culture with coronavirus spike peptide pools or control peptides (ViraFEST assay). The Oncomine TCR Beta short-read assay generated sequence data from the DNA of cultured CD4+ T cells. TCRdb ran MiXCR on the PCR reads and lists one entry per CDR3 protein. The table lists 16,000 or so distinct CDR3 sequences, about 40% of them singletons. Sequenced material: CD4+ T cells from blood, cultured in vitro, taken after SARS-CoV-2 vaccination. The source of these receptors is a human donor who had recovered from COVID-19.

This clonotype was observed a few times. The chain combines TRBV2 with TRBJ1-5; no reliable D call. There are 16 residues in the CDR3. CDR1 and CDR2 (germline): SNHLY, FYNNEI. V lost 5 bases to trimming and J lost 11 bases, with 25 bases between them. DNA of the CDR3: TGTGCCAGCAGTTTAACACCCTCAGACACGACCTCGGCCCAGCATTTT. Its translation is CASSLTPSDTTSAQHF.

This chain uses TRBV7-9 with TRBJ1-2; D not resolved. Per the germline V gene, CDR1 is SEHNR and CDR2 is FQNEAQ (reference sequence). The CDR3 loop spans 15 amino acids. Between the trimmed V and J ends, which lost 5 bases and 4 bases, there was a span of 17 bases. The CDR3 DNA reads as TGTGCCAGCAGCCCCCGCTACCGCGGCGGCTATGGCTACACCTTC. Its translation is CASSPRYRGGYGYTF.

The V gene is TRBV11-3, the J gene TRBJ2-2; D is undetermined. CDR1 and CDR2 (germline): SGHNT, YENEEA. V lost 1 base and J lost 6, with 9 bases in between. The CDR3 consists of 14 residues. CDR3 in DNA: TGTGCCAGCAGCTTAGGCAGGAGCTCCGGGGAGCTGTTTTTT. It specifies CASSLGRSSGELFF.

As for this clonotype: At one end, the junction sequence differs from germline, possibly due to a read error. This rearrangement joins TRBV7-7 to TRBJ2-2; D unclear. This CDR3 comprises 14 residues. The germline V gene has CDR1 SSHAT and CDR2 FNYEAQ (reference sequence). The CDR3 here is CASSLVSNTGELFF. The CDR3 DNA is TGTGCTAGCAGCTTAGTCTCGAACACCGGGGAGCTGTTTTTT.

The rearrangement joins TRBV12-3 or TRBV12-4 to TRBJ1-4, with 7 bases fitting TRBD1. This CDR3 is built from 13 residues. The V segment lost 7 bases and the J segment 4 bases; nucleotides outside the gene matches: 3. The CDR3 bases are TGTGCCAGCACGAGGGGGCATAATGAAAAACTGTTTTTT. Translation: CASTRGHNEKLFF.

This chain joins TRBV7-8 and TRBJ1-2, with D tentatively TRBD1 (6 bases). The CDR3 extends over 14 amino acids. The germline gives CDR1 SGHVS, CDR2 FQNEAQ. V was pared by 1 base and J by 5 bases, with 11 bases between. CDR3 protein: CASSLEGVVYGYTF. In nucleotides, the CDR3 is TGTGCCAGCAGCTTAGAGGGGGTGGTGTATGGCTACACCTTC.

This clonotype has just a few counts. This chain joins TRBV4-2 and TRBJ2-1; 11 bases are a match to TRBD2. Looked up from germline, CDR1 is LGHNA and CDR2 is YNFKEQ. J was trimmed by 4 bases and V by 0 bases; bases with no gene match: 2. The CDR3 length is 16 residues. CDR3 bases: TGTGCCAGCAGCCAAGACGGGACTAGCGGTTACAATGAGCAGTTCTTC. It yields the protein CASSQDGTSGYNEQFF.

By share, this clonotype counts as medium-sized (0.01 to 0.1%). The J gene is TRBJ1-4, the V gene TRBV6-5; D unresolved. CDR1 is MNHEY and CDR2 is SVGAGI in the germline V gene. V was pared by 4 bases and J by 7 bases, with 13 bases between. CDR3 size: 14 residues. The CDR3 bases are TGTGCCAGCAGTTCCCAAGGATCGCTTGAAAAACTGTTTTTT. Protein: CASSSQGSLEKLFF.

The DNA for the CDR3 is TGTGCCAGCAGTCGGGGGAGGGAGCAGTACTTC. This encodes CASSRGREQYF. The rearrangement uses TRBV28 and TRBJ2-7; D might be TRBD2 (6 bases). Germline CDR1 MDHEN, CDR2 SYDVKM. Trimming took off 5 bases at V and 7 bases at J, with 9 bases between the two ends. This CDR3 region has 11 residues.

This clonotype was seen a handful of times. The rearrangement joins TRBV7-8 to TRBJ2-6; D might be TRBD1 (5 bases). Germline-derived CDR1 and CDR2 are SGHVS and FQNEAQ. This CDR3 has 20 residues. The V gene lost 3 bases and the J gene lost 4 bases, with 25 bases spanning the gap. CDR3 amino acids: CASSFAVTGLVSKGANVLTF. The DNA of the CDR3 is TGTGCCAGCAGCTTCGCCGTTACAGGCTTGGTCTCGAAAGGGGCCAACGTCCTGACTTTC.

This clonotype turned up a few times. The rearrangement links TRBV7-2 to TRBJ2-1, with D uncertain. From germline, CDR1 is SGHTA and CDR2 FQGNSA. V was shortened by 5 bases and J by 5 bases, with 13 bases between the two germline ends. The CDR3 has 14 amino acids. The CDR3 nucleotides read TGTGCCAGCAGCCCCTTCCGGCAGAACAATGAGCAGTTCTTC. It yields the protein CASSPFRQNNEQFF.

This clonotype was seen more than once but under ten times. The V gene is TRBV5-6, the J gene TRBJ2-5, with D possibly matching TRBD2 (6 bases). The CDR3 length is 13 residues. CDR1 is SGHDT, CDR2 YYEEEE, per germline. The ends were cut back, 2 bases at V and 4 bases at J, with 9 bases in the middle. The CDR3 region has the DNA TGTGCCAGCAGCTTAAGGGGAGGAGAGACCCAGTACTTC. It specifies CASSLRGGETQYF.

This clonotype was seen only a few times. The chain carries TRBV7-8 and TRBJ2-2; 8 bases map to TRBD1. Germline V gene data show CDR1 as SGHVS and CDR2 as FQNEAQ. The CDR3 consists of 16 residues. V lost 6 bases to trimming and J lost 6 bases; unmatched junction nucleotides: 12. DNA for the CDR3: TGTGCCAGCAGTCCAGGGGGCGCAGCCCCCGCCGGGGAGCTGTTTTTT. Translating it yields CASSPGGAAPAGELFF.

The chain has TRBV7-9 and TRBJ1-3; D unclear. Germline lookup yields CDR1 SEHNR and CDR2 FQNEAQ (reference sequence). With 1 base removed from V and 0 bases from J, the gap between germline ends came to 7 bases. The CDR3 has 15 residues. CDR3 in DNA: TGTGCCAGCAGCTTAGAGGCTCTCTCTGGAAACACCATATATTTT. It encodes CASSLEALSGNTIYF. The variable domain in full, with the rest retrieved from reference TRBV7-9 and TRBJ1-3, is DTGVSQNPRHKITKRGQNVTFRCDPISEHNRLYWYRQTLGQGPEFLTYFQNEAQLEKSRLLSDRFSAERPKGSFSTLEIQRTEQGDSAMYLCASSLEALSGNTIYFGEGSWLTVV.

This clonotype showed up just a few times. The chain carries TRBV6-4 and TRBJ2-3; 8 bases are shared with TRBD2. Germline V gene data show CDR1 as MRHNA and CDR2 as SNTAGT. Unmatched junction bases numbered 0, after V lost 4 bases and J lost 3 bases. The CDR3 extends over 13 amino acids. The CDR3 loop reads CASSASGTDTQYF. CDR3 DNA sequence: TGTGCCAGCAGTGCTAGCGGGACAGATACGCAGTATTTT.

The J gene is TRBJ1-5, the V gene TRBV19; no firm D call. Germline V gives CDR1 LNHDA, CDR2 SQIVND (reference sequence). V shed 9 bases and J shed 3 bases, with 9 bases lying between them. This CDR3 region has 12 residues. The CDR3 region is CASRLYNQPQHF. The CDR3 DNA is TGTGCCAGCAGACTTTACAATCAGCCCCAGCATTTT.

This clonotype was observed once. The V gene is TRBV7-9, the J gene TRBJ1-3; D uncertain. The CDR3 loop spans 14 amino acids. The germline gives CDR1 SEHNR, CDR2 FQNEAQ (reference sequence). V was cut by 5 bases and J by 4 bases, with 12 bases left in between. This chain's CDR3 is CASSPRDLGNTIYF. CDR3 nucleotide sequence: TGTGCCAGCAGCCCCCGTGACCTCGGAAACACCATATATTTT.

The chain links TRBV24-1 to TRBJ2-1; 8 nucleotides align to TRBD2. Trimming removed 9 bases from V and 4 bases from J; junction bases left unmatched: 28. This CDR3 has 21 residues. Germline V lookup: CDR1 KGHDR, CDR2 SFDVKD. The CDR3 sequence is CATSVIRQVLVSGSYYNEQFF. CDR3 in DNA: TGTGCCACCTCGGTGATACGACAGGTCCTGGTAAGCGGGAGTTATTACAATGAGCAGTTCTTC.

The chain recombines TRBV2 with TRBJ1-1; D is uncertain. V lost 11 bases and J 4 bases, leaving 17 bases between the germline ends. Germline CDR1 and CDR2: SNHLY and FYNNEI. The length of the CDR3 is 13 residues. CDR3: CAGLAGRPTEAFF. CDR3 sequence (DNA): TGTGCCGGATTAGCAGGACGTCCCACTGAAGCTTTCTTT.

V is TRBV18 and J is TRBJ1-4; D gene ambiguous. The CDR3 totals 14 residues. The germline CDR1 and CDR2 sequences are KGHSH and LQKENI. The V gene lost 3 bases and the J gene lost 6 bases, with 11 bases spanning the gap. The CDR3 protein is CASSPRTTDEKLFF. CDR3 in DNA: TGTGCCAGCTCACCTCGTACAACGGATGAAAAACTGTTTTTT.

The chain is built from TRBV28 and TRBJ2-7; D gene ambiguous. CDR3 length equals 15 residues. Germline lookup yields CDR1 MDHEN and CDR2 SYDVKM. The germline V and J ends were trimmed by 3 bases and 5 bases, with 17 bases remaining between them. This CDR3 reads CASSFTRGNSNEQYF. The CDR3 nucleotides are TGTGCCAGCAGTTTTACGCGAGGCAATTCCAACGAGCAGTACTTC.

The CDR3 is CASSYLAVSYNEQFF. CDR3 sequence (DNA): TGTGCCAGCAGCTACCTAGCGGTCTCCTACAATGAGCAGTTCTTC. The J gene is TRBJ2-1, the V gene TRBV7-8; 7 positions agree with TRBD2. Germline V CDR1 and CDR2: SGHVS, FQNEAQ. Germline trimming cut 4 bases from V and 0 bases from J; bases unmatched to any gene: 3. The CDR3 totals 15 residues. The whole variable domain, remainder taken from reference TRBV7-8 and TRBJ2-1, is GAGVSQSPRYKVAKRGQDVALRCDPISGHVSLFWYQQALGQGPEFLTYFQNEAQLDKSGLPSDRFFAERPEGSVSTLKIQRTQQEDSAVYLCASSYLAVSYNEQFFGPGTRLTVL.

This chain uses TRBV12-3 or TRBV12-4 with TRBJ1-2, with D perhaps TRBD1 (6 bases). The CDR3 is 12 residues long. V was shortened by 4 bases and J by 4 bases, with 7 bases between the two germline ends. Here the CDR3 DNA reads TGTGCCAGCAGTTGGGACACCTATGGCTACACCTTC. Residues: CASSWDTYGYTF.

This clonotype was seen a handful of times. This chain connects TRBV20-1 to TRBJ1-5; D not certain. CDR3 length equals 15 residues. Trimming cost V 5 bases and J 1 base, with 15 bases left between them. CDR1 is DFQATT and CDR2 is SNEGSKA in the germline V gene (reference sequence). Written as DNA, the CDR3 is TGCAGTGCTCTCGGTGCTCTTGAAAGCAATCAGCCCCAGCATTTT. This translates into CSALGALESNQPQHF.

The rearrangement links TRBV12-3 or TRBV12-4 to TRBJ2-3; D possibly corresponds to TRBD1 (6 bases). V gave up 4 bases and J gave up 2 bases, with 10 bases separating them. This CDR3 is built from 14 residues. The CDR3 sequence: CASSSWDNTDTQYF. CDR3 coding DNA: TGTGCCAGCAGTTCCTGGGACAACACAGATACGCAGTATTTT.